The present T cell receptor beta chain was sequenced within a study of breast tumors, draining lymph nodes, adjacent tissues. Study-wide findings and caveats: Luminal-like breast cancer showed significantly greater tumor-nontumor repertoire similarity than basal-like breast cancer did. Data fit most tumor T cells coming from lymph node, expanding in tumor. Tumor T cell lymph node origin was a supported hypothesis, not proven. Compared with lymph nodes, tumors were less diverse; compared with nontumor tissue, more.

In TCRdb, the multiplex PCR reads were re-called with MiXCR into one record per CDR3 protein. The sample consists of 250,000 or so distinct CDR3 sequences, around 30% of them appearing once. The CDR3 has 12 residues. The ends were cut back, 3 bases at V and 5 bases at J, with 6 bases in the middle. This clonotype appeared many times. The antigen is undetermined. The lymph nodes were axillary draining lymph nodes from breast cancer patients. Specimen: axillary lymph node tissue. The V call is TRBV12-3 or TRBV12-4, the J call TRBJ2-3; D not certain. The clonotype was recovered from a female donor with breast cancer. Some clones in this sample may be carry-over from other donors' samples. The CDR3 loop reads CASSFSRDTQYF. CDR3 coding DNA: TGTGCCAGCAGTTTTTCTAGAGATACGCAGTATTTT.